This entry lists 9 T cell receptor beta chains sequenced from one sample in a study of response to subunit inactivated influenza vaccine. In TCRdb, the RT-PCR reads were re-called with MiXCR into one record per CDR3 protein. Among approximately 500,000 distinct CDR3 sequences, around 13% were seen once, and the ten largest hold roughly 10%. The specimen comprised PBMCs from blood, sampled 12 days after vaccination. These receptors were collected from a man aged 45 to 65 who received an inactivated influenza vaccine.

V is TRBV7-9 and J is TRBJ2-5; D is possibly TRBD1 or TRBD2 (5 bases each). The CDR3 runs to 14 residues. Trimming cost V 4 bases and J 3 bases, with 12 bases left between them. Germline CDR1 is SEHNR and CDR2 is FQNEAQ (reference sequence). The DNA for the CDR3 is TGTGCCAGCAGCTCGGGACGGTGGGAAGAGACCCAGTACTTC. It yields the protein CASSSGRWEETQYF.

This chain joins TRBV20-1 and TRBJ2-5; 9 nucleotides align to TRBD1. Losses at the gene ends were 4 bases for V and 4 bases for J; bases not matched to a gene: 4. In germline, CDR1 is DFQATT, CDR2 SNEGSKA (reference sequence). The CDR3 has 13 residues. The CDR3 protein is CSANRGLGETQYF. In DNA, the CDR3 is TGCAGTGCTAACAGGGGGCTTGGAGAGACCCAGTACTTC.

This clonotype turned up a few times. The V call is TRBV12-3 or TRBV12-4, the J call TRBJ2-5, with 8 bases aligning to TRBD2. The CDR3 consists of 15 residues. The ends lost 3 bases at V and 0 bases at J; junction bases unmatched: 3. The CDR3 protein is CASSFPAGDQETQYF. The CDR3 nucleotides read TGTGCCAGCAGTTTCCCAGCGGGAGACCAAGAGACCCAGTACTTC.

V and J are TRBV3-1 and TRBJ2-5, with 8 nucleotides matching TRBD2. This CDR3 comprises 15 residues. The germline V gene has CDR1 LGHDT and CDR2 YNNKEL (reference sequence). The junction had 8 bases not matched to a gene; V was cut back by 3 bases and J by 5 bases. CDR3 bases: TGTGCCAGCAGCCACGATCCGGGACTAGAGGAGACCCAGTACTTC. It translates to CASSHDPGLEETQYF.

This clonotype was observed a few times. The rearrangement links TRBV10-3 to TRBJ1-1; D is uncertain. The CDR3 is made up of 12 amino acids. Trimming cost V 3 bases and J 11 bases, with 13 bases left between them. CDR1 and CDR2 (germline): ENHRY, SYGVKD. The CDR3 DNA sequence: TGTGCCATCAGTGAAGGTGGAGGGAAGGCTTTCTTT. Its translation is CAISEGGGKAFF.

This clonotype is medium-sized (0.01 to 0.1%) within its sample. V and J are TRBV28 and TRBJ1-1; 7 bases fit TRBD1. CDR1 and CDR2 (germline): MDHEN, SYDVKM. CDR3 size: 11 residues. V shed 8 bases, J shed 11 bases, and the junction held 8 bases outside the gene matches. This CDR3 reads CASSGGTEAFF. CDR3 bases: TGTGCCAGCTCCGGCGGGACAGAGGCTTTCTTT.

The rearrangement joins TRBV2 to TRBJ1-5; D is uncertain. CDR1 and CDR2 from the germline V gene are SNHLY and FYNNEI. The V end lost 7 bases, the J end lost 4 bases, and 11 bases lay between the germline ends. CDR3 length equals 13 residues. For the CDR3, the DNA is TGTGCCAGCAAGGCCCGTCTAAATCAGCCCCAGCATTTT. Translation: CASKARLNQPQHF.

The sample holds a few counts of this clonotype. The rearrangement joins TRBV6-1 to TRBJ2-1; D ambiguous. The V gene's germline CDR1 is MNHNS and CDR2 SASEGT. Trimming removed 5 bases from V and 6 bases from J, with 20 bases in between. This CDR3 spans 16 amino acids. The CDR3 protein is CASSPWTGPQVNEQFF. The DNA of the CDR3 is TGTGCCAGCAGTCCCTGGACGGGCCCCCAAGTCAATGAGCAGTTCTTC.

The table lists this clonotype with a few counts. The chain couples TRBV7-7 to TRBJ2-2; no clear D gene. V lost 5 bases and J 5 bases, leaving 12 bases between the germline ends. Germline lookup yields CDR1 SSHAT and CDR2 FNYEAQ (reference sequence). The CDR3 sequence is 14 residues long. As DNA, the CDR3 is TGTGCCAGCAGCGCTAGGCTAGGGACCGGGGAGCTGTTTTTT. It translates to CASSARLGTGELFF.